Below, 20 T cell receptor beta chains from the same sample are listed, as sequenced in a study of T cell responses to AZD1222 COVID-19 vaccine. Measured with immunoSEQ multiplex PCR; TCRdb has only the in-frame clones, and not every one. The sample shows 150,000 to 200,000 clones, about nine tenths of them seen only once. Sample: peripheral blood, taken on day 0 of MenACWY control vaccination. The source of these receptors is an adult in good health.

This rearrangement joins TRBV5-1 to TRBJ2-3; D is unresolved. Looked up from germline, CDR1 is SGHRS and CDR2 is YFSETQ. The CDR3 has 14 amino acids. Trimming left V 1 base short and J 2 bases short, with 8 bases between. In DNA, the CDR3 is TGCGCCAGCAGCTTGCGGGCCTCCACAGATACGCAGTATTTT. Amino acids: CASSLRASTDTQYF.

The rearrangement joins TRBV28 to TRBJ2-7, with 12 bases identical to TRBD2. Per the germline V gene, CDR1 is MDHEN and CDR2 is SYDVKM. With 6 bases clipped from V and 6 bases from J, the junction kept 12 bases outside the gene matches. This CDR3 is built from 16 residues. The CDR3 protein is CASRTGTSGWVGEQYF. The CDR3 region has the DNA TGTGCCAGCAGGACCGGGACTAGCGGGTGGGTTGGCGAGCAGTACTTC.

The chain is built from TRBV6-5 and TRBJ2-7, with D possibly being TRBD1 or TRBD2 (5 bases each). Deletions cut 5 bases from V and 5 bases from J, with 16 bases between. CDR1 and CDR2 (germline): MNHEY, SVGAGI. The CDR3 runs to 14 residues. Written as DNA, the CDR3 is TGTGCCAGCAGTCCCCTCCCAGAGGGGCACGAGCAGTACTTC. It specifies CASSPLPEGHEQYF.

J is TRBJ2-5 and V is TRBV7-8; 9 bases map to TRBD2. V trimming: 2 bases; J trimming: 3 bases; junction bases outside the gene matches: 10. Germline V gene data show CDR1 as SGHVS and CDR2 as FQNEAQ. The CDR3 loop spans 17 amino acids. In DNA form, the CDR3 reads TGTGCCAGCAGCTTAAGTGGGACTAGCCTAATTAAAGAGACCCAGTACTTC. It encodes CASSLSGTSLIKETQYF.

This chain joins TRBV7-3 and TRBJ2-2, with 9 nucleotides matching TRBD2. The CDR3 has 16 amino acids. Germline V gives CDR1 SGHTA, CDR2 FQGTGA. The junction had 11 bases not matched to a gene; V was cut back by 5 bases and J by 7 bases. The CDR3 nucleotides are TGTGCCAGCAGCGACAGCGGGGGGCCGGGTCACGGGGAGCTGTTTTTT. This translates into CASSDSGGPGHGELFF.

This clone was counted once. The rearrangement links TRBV2 to TRBJ1-3, with D unclear. Germline V gene lookup returns CDR1 SNHLY and CDR2 FYNNEI. V gave up 2 bases and J gave up 0 bases, with 11 bases separating them. The CDR3 loop spans 16 amino acids. CDR3 in DNA: TGTGCCAGCAGTGAAATTTCGCCTTTCTCTGGAAACACCATATATTTT. Translated, it gives CASSEISPFSGNTIYF.

The CDR3, as DNA: TGTGCCAGCAGCCCTGACCCCCCTGAAGCTTTCTTT. This translates into CASSPDPPEAFF. This chain uses TRBV4-2 with TRBJ1-1; D ambiguous. The germline CDR1 and CDR2 sequences are LGHNA and YNFKEQ. This CDR3 region has 12 residues. The V end was cut by 4 bases, the J end by 6 bases, with 9 bases between.

V and J are TRBV27 and TRBJ2-3; the match to TRBD1 covers 11 bases. V lost 6 bases, J lost 4 bases, and 3 bases stayed unmatched. The CDR3 is 14 residues long. Looked up from germline, CDR1 is MNHEY and CDR2 is SMNVEV (reference sequence). The DNA for the CDR3 is TGTGCCAGCAGCAGGACAGGGGGCCCAGATACGCAGTATTTT. Its translation: CASSRTGGPDTQYF.

The V gene is TRBV7-2, the J gene TRBJ1-1; D gene unclear. The CDR3 runs 13 residues. V lost 11 bases, J lost 0 bases, and 13 bases lay in between. Germline values: CDR1 SGHTA, CDR2 FQGNSA. The CDR3 is CAAENRMNTEAFF. CDR3 in DNA: TGTGCCGCGGAAAACCGTATGAACACTGAAGCTTTCTTT.

The chain joins TRBV3-1 (or the pseudogene TRBV3-2) to TRBJ2-5; 14 nucleotides line up with TRBD2. CDR3 size: 18 residues. From germline, CDR1 is LGHDT and CDR2 YNNKEL (reference sequence). The V segment lost 2 bases and the J segment 5 bases; nucleotides outside the gene matches: 10. The DNA of the CDR3 is TGTGCCAGCAGCCAACTACCTCGACTAGCGGGAGGGAGGGAGACCCAGTACTTC. Translated: CASSQLPRLAGGRETQYF.

J is TRBJ2-7 and V is TRBV28; a possible D gene is TRBD2 (5 bases). V lost 4 bases, J lost 4 bases, and 11 bases lay in between. Germline-derived CDR1 and CDR2 are MDHEN and SYDVKM. The length of the CDR3 is 13 residues. This CDR3 is CASSYIGGYEQYF. CDR3 bases: TGTGCCAGCAGTTACATCGGAGGATACGAGCAGTACTTC.

The chain carries TRBV25-1 and TRBJ1-5, with no clear D. Germline V CDR1 and CDR2: MGHDK, SYGVNS. The CDR3 is made up of 13 amino acids. Trimming removed 4 bases at V and 4 bases at J, with 8 bases between. The CDR3 sequence: CASSGEGNQPQHF. CDR3 in DNA: TGTGCCAGCAGTGGGGAGGGAAATCAGCCCCAGCATTTT.

This clone was seen a few times. CDR3 sequence: CASSSKQGNYGYTF. The CDR3 nucleotides are TGCGCCAGCAGCTCCAAACAGGGGAACTATGGCTACACCTTC. The chain joins TRBV5-1 to TRBJ1-2, with TRBD1 identical over 7 bases. This CDR3 is built from 14 residues. The V gene's germline CDR1 is SGHRS and CDR2 YFSETQ. V gave up 3 bases and J gave up 2 bases; unmatched junction bases: 4.

The rearrangement links TRBV3-1 (or the pseudogene TRBV3-2) to TRBJ2-7; tentatively, D is TRBD2 (5 bases). The CDR3 totals 12 residues. CDR1 and CDR2 from the germline V gene are LGHDT and YNNKEL (reference sequence). Trimming left V 4 bases short and J 4 bases short, with 8 bases between. The CDR3 sequence is CASSLRGYEQYF. DNA for the CDR3: TGTGCCAGCAGCCTCAGAGGGTACGAGCAGTACTTC.

This rearrangement joins TRBV30 to TRBJ2-5; 7 bases match TRBD2. Germline-derived CDR1 and CDR2 are GTSNPN and SVGIG (reference sequence). The CDR3 is 14 residues long. V lost 2 bases, J lost 2 bases, and 5 bases stayed unmatched. The CDR3 bases are TGTGCCTGGAGTAACGGGGGGATTCAAGAGACCCAGTACTTC. It is translated as CAWSNGGIQETQYF. Full variable domain (outside the CDR3, taken from reference TRBV30 and TRBJ2-5): SQTIHQWPATLVQPVGSPLSLECTVEGTSNPNLYWYRQAAGRGLQLLFYSVGIGQISSEVPQNLSASRPQDRQFILSSKKLLLSDSGFYLCAWSNGGIQETQYFGPGTRLLVL.

V and J are TRBV19 and TRBJ1-2, with 7 bases fitting TRBD1. The germline CDR1 and CDR2 sequences are LNHDA and SQIVND (reference sequence). Trimming took 7 bases from V and 3 from J; bases not matched to a gene: 8. The CDR3 has 14 amino acids. CDR3: CASTPRDRDYGYTF. CDR3 sequence (DNA): TGTGCCAGTACCCCCCGGGACAGAGACTATGGCTACACCTTC.

The chain couples TRBV28 to TRBJ1-4; a possible D gene is TRBD1 (5 bases). The CDR3 has 16 residues. Trimming left V 6 bases short and J 7 bases short, with 21 bases between. Looked up from germline, CDR1 is MDHEN and CDR2 is SYDVKM. This chain's CDR3 is CASRDAGMQMGEKLFF. The CDR3 coding sequence is TGTGCCAGCAGAGACGCAGGGATGCAGATGGGTGAAAAACTGTTTTTT. Supplemented by reference TRBV28 and TRBJ1-4, the full variable domain reads DVKVTQSSRYLVKRTGEKVFLECVQDMDHENMFWYRQDPGLGLRLIYFSYDVKMKEKGDIPEGYSVSREKKERFSLILESASTNQTSMYLCASRDAGMQMGEKLFFGSGTQLSVL.

In its sample, this clone was seen once. The chain is built from TRBV7-3 and TRBJ2-1; 8 nucleotides align to TRBD2. The ends lost 2 bases at V and 6 bases at J; junction bases unmatched: 3. CDR1 and CDR2 (germline): SGHTA, FQGTGA. The CDR3 loop spans 14 amino acids. In DNA, the CDR3 is TGTGCCAGCAGCTTAGGGGGGACTAGCAATGAGCAGTTCTTC. It translates to CASSLGGTSNEQFF. The entire variable domain, with the rest obtained from reference TRBV7-3 and TRBJ2-1, is as follows: GAGVSQTPSNKVTEKGKYVELRCDPISGHTALYWYRQSLGQGPEFLIYFQGTGAADDSGLPNDRFFAVRPEGSVSTLKIQRTERGDSAVYLCASSLGGTSNEQFFGPGTRLTVL.

This clone was seen only a few times. J is TRBJ2-2 and V is TRBV7-7, with D tentatively TRBD1 (6 bases). This CDR3 comprises 15 residues. V was pared by 5 bases and J by 0 bases, with 10 bases between. Germline V CDR1 and CDR2: SSHAT, FNYEAQ (reference sequence). The CDR3, as DNA: TGTGCCAGCAGCCCAGGACAGACGAACACCGGGGAGCTGTTTTTT. Its translation is CASSPGQTNTGELFF.

V and J are TRBV5-4 and TRBJ1-1, with 10 bases matching TRBD1. Losses at the gene ends were 0 bases for V and 7 bases for J; bases not matched to a gene: 6. This CDR3 comprises 15 residues. Germline loops: CDR1 SGHNT, CDR2 YYREEE (reference sequence). As DNA, the CDR3 is TGTGCCAGCAGCTTGGGACAGGGGGCTATTGTTGAAGCTTTCTTT. Translating it yields CASSLGQGAIVEAFF.